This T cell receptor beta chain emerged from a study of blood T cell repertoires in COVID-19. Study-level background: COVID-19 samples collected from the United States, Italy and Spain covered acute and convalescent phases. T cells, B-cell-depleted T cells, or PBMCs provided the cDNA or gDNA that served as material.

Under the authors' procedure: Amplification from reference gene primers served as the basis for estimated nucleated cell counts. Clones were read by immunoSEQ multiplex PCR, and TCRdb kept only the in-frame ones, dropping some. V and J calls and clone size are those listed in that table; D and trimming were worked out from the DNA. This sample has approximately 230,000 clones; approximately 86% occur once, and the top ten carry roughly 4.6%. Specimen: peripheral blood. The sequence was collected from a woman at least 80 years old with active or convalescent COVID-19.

The CDR3 is CASTGDGNQPQHF. DNA for the CDR3: TGTGCCAGCACGGGGGACGGAAATCAGCCCCAGCATTTT. The chain combines TRBV21-1 with TRBJ1-5. TRBV21-1 is designated a pseudogene. This CDR3 has 13 amino acids.